Below, 5 T cell receptor beta chains from the same sample are listed, as sequenced in a study of blood T cell repertoires in COVID-19. Sequencing was performed with immunoSEQ multiplex PCR; in TCRdb, only in-frame clones are kept and a portion is missing. The sample lists fewer than 150,000 clones; about 85% were seen once. Sample: peripheral blood. The receptor source for this set is a human donor in a cohort sampled during active COVID-19.

V gene TRBV3-1 (or the pseudogene TRBV3-2) combines with J gene TRBJ2-1; 9 bases are shared with TRBD2. The CDR3 covers 15 residues. From germline, CDR1 is LGHDT and CDR2 YNNKEL (reference sequence). V trimming: 4 bases; J trimming: 7 bases; junction bases outside the gene matches: 8. The CDR3 reads CASSPIAGVLNEQFF. Here the CDR3 DNA reads TGTGCCAGCAGCCCCATAGCGGGGGTTCTTAATGAGCAGTTCTTC.

V gene TRBV9 combines with J gene TRBJ2-7, with D maybe TRBD1 (6 bases). Germline V CDR1 and CDR2: SGDLS, YYNGEE. Trimming cost V 0 bases and J 1 base, with 14 bases left between them. The CDR3 is made up of 16 amino acids. In DNA, the CDR3 is TGTGCCAGCAGCGTAGCTCCCGGGCAGGGGTCCTACGAGCAGTACTTC. Its translation is CASSVAPGQGSYEQYF. The entire variable domain, with the rest obtained from reference TRBV9 and TRBJ2-7, is as follows: DSGVTQTPKHLITATGQRVTLRCSPRSGDLSVYWYQQSLDQGLQFLIQYYNGEERAKGNILERFSAQQFPDLHSELNLSSLELGDSALYFCASSVAPGQGSYEQYFGPGTRLTVT.

The rearrangement links TRBV5-1 to TRBJ2-7, with TRBD2 as a possible D gene (5 bases). The germline V gene encodes CDR1 SGHRS and CDR2 YFSETQ. The germline V and J ends were trimmed by 4 bases and 2 bases, with 10 bases remaining between them. The CDR3 spans 13 residues. DNA of the CDR3: TGCGCCAGCAGCCCCGGGGATACCTACGAGCAGTACTTC. Protein sequence: CASSPGDTYEQYF.

V is TRBV3-1 (or the pseudogene TRBV3-2) and J is TRBJ2-1, with 13 nucleotides matching TRBD2. V gave up 0 bases and J gave up 5 bases; unmatched junction bases: 1. The CDR3 spans 16 residues. Germline V CDR1 and CDR2: LGHDT, YNNKEL (reference sequence). The DNA for the CDR3 is TGTGCCAGCAGCCAAGAACTAGCGGGGGGGGACAATGAGCAGTTCTTC. Translating gives CASSQELAGGDNEQFF.

This rearrangement joins TRBV24-1 to TRBJ2-1; D may be TRBD2 (6 bases). The V gene lost 7 bases and the J gene lost 2 bases, with 11 bases spanning the gap. Germline CDR1 and CDR2: KGHDR and SFDVKD. The CDR3 spans 14 residues. CDR3 protein: CATSGSIPYNEQFF. The CDR3 nucleotides read TGTGCCACCAGCGGGAGTATCCCCTACAATGAGCAGTTCTTC.